These 20 T cell receptor beta chains came from one sample sequenced in a study of CD8 T cells in Susac syndrome. It was with random hexamers that about 0.45 to 1 ug RNA was reverse transcribed. One entry per CDR3 protein results from TCRdb running MiXCR on the immunoSEQ multiplex PCR reads. The top ten hold approximately 0.1% of the sample, which has roughly 190,000 distinct CDR3 sequences, just under 95% seen once. The sample was CD4+ T cells from PBMCs. The origin of the receptors is a human donor in good health.

The chain employs TRBV4-3 and TRBJ2-1; D is uncertain. Germline V gives CDR1 LGHNA, CDR2 YSLEER. CDR3 length equals 14 residues. V was pared by 0 bases and J by 6 bases, with 9 bases between. The CDR3 bases are TGCGCCAGCAGCCAAGATAAGGCAACCAATGAGCAGTTCTTC. Amino acids: CASSQDKATNEQFF.

This chain joins TRBV6-2 or TRBV6-3 and TRBJ1-2; TRBD1 agrees at 7 bases. The CDR3 runs to 15 residues. Trimming removed 4 bases from V and 1 base from J; junction bases left unmatched: 6. From germline, CDR1 is MNHEY and CDR2 SVGEGT. For the CDR3, the DNA is TGTGCCAGCAGTTTAGCGGGACAGCATAACTATGGCTACACCTTC. Its protein product is CASSLAGQHNYGYTF.

The chain carries TRBV4-3 and TRBJ2-1; the D is unclear. Trimming stripped 0 bases from V and 10 bases from J, with 10 bases between. The germline gives CDR1 LGHNA, CDR2 YSLEER. This CDR3 spans 13 amino acids. In DNA form, the CDR3 reads TGCGCCAGCAGCCAAGAGCAGATGGACGAGCAGTTCTTC. Translated, it gives CASSQEQMDEQFF.

The chain links TRBV23-1 to TRBJ1-2, with TRBD1 as a possible D gene (5 bases). TRBV23-1 is placed among ORFs of uncertain function. The CDR3 has 16 amino acids. With 2 bases removed from V and 5 bases from J, the gap between germline ends came to 18 bases. CDR3 nucleotides: TGCGCCAGCAGTCAACAGGGTGACAGACGGAATTATGGCTACACCTTC. Encoded protein: CASSQQGDRRNYGYTF.

The chain joins TRBV20-1 to TRBJ2-5, with a tentative D call TRBD2 (6 bases). This CDR3 comprises 14 residues. The V gene lost 0 bases and the J gene lost 5 bases, with 13 bases spanning the gap. Per the germline V gene, CDR1 is DFQATT and CDR2 is SNEGSKA (reference sequence). CDR3 bases: TGCAGTGCTAGAGATGTCCGCGGGAAGGAGACCCAGTACTTC. Protein product: CSARDVRGKETQYF.

This chain connects TRBV7-2 to TRBJ1-5, with 7 nucleotides matching TRBD1. The V gene end was trimmed by 5 bases and the J gene end by 7 bases; junction bases not matched to a gene: 11. From germline, CDR1 is SGHTA and CDR2 FQGNSA. This CDR3 has 15 amino acids. DNA of the CDR3: TGTGCCAGCAGCAAAATGACAGGGAGGGGGCAGCCCCAGCATTTT. Translation gives CASSKMTGRGQPQHF.

This chain connects TRBV30 to TRBJ1-2; a weak D match, TRBD1 (5 bases). This CDR3 is built from 14 residues. Trimming cost V 4 bases and J 6 bases, with 18 bases left between them. In germline, CDR1 is GTSNPN, CDR2 SVGIG (reference sequence). CDR3 in amino acids: CAWIPTAIVNGYTF. The DNA of the CDR3 is TGTGCCTGGATACCGACAGCCATTGTTAATGGCTACACCTTC. Variable domain in full (rest from reference TRBV30 and TRBJ1-2): SQTIHQWPATLVQPVGSPLSLECTVEGTSNPNLYWYRQAAGRGLQLLFYSVGIGQISSEVPQNLSASRPQDRQFILSSKKLLLSDSGFYLCAWIPTAIVNGYTFGSGTRLTVV.

This rearrangement joins TRBV29-1 to TRBJ1-1; D gene unclear. V gave up 4 bases and J gave up 3 bases, with 12 bases separating them. CDR3 length: 13 amino acids. Germline assignment: CDR1 SQVTM and CDR2 ANQGSEA. The CDR3: CSVGWSGDTEAFF. The CDR3 DNA is TGCAGCGTTGGTTGGTCCGGGGACACTGAAGCTTTCTTT.

The table lists this clonotype with a count of one. The chain uses TRBV28 and TRBJ2-7; TRBD1 agrees at 7 bases. The CDR3 runs 13 residues. CDR1 is MDHEN and CDR2 is SYDVKM in the germline V gene. Trimming cost V 5 bases and J 6 bases; bases outside gene matches: 7. CDR3 sequence: CASSKSTGFEQYF. DNA for the CDR3: TGTGCCAGCAGTAAGTCGACAGGGTTCGAGCAGTACTTC. Full variable domain (outside the CDR3, taken from reference TRBV28 and TRBJ2-7): DVKVTQSSRYLVKRTGEKVFLECVQDMDHENMFWYRQDPGLGLRLIYFSYDVKMKEKGDIPEGYSVSREKKERFSLILESASTNQTSMYLCASSKSTGFEQYFGPGTRLTVT.

J is TRBJ1-4 and V is TRBV7-9, with D unresolved. The CDR3 totals 11 residues. Germline CDR1 is SEHNR and CDR2 is FQNEAQ (reference sequence). Trimming pared 1 base from V and 7 bases from J, leaving 1 base between. The CDR3 coding sequence is TGTGCCAGCAGCTTAGTTGAAAAACTGTTTTTT. As protein: CASSLVEKLFF.

The chain combines TRBV7-9 with TRBJ2-7; D is uncertain. This CDR3 is built from 12 residues. Between the trimmed V and J ends, which lost 8 bases and 5 bases, there was a span of 13 bases. Germline CDR1 reads SEHNR; CDR2 reads FQNEAQ (reference sequence). The CDR3 bases are TGTGCCAGCCCCATGGGCTACCACGAGCAGTACTTC. It encodes CASPMGYHEQYF.

CDR3 bases: TGCAGTGTTGGGCGGGAGGTCACAGATACGCAGTATTTT. As protein: CSVGREVTDTQYF. The chain joins TRBV20-1 to TRBJ2-3, with 8 bases fitting TRBD2. Germline V lookup: CDR1 DFQATT, CDR2 SNEGSKA (reference sequence). The CDR3 has 13 residues. The J segment lost 2 bases and the V segment lost 7 bases, leaving 5 bases of the junction unmatched.

J is TRBJ1-5 and V is TRBV7-9; D gene uncertain. Between the trimmed V and J ends, which lost 1 base and 0 bases, there was a span of 7 bases. This CDR3 has 15 amino acids. CDR1 is SEHNR, CDR2 FQNEAQ, per germline (reference sequence). The CDR3 DNA follows: TGTGCCAGCAGCTTAGGACCTTATAGCAATCAGCCCCAGCATTTT. Translated: CASSLGPYSNQPQHF.

The V call is TRBV25-1, the J call TRBJ2-5, with 8 bases identical to TRBD1. CDR3 length equals 13 residues. Germline V gene sequence: CDR1 MGHDK, CDR2 SYGVNS. V shed 6 bases and J 6 bases; nucleotides not matched to a gene: 6. The CDR3 sequence is CASRTQGAQTQYF. Written as DNA, the CDR3 is TGTGCCAGCAGGACCCAGGGGGCACAGACCCAGTACTTC.

This chain joins TRBV29-1 and TRBJ2-1; 12 nucleotides align to TRBD2. The length of the CDR3 is 12 residues. Germline CDR1 SQVTM, CDR2 ANQGSEA. Trimming at V came to 4 bases and at J to 11 bases, leaving 3 bases not matched to a gene. The CDR3 bases are TGCAGCGTTGGACTAGCGGGAGATCAGCAGTTCTTC. It is translated as CSVGLAGDQQFF.

The chain has TRBV4-3 and TRBJ2-1; TRBD1 agrees at 7 bases. J lost 8 bases, V lost 3 bases, and 7 bases had no gene match. This CDR3 has 14 residues. Germline CDR1 LGHNA, CDR2 YSLEER. As DNA, the CDR3 is TGCGCCAGCAGCCAGGAGACAGGGTTCGATGAGCAGTTCTTC. It translates to CASSQETGFDEQFF.

The chain employs TRBV12-3 or TRBV12-4 and TRBJ2-2; D is perhaps TRBD2 (7 bases). The CDR3 totals 15 residues. V was pared by 6 bases and J by 2 bases, with 13 bases between. Here the CDR3 DNA reads TGTGCCAGCAGGAGGGGGGACTACAACACCGGGGAGCTGTTTTTT. As protein: CASRRGDYNTGELFF.

V and J are TRBV3-1 and TRBJ2-1, with 8 bases lining up with TRBD2. The V segment lost 1 base and the J segment 4 bases; nucleotides outside the gene matches: 6. Germline V gene lookup returns CDR1 LGHDT and CDR2 YNNKEL (reference sequence). CDR3 length: 16 residues. CDR3 DNA: TGTGCCAGCAGCCAAGCAACTAGCGGAAATTACAATGAGCAGTTCTTC. As protein: CASSQATSGNYNEQFF.

The chain is built from TRBV6-5 and TRBJ2-3; either TRBD1 or TRBD2 may supply D (5 bases each). The CDR3 runs 14 residues. V lost 4 bases, J lost 2 bases, and 10 bases lay in between. Germline assignment: CDR1 MNHEY and CDR2 SVGAGI. CDR3 sequence: CASSSGRPTDTQYF. CDR3 sequence (DNA): TGTGCCAGCAGTTCGGGGCGGCCCACAGATACGCAGTATTTT.

The rearrangement links TRBV29-1 to TRBJ2-7; TRBD2 might be the D (6 bases). Germline CDR1 SQVTM, CDR2 ANQGSEA. Deletions cut 6 bases from V and 5 bases from J, with 14 bases between. This CDR3 is 12 amino acids long. The CDR3 DNA follows: TGCAGCGTCAAGGACCCGGGGGACGAGCAGTACTTC. Its translation is CSVKDPGDEQYF.